This T cell receptor (beta chain) was retrieved from a study of cytomegalovirus exposure and HLA in healthy donors. A word on this clone: Its specificity is unknown.

Germline values: CDR1 MNHEY, CDR2 SMNVEV (reference sequence). V lost 2 bases and J lost 4, with 17 bases in between. The CDR3 runs 16 residues. Study-level results: In a later analysis, an Asian-associated ancestry cluster reportedly showed fewer N-insertions than the roughly 650-donor mean. A later analysis, which compared TCR beta chains of equal frequency, found the HLA-associated ones more clonally expanded. Researchers catalogued about 150 TCR beta chains as cytomegalovirus-associated.

PCR used 60 Vbeta primers and 13 Jbeta primers. Measured with immunoSEQ multiplex PCR; TCRdb has only the in-frame clones, and not every one. Found here are about 80,000 clones, 62% of them singletons; the top ten hold 4% to 4.5%. Nominally healthy donors were sampled, though unrecorded immune exposures were likely. Sequenced sample: PBMCs. This TCR was sampled from a male donor in good health and CMV-seropositive. The chain links TRBV27 to TRBJ2-5, with D unresolved. The chain's CDR3 is CASSLKEQYLVETQYF. The CDR3 DNA sequence: TGTGCCAGCAGTTTAAAGGAACAGTACCTGGTAGAGACCCAGTACTTC.